Listed below are T cell receptor beta chains from one sample, sequenced in a study of lymphopenia after photon versus proton radiotherapy. The method was immunoSEQ multiplex PCR; TCRdb's version includes in-frame clones alone and lacks a portion of them. The table lists almost 25,000 clones, roughly 85% of them singletons. The sample in question was peripheral blood, obtained from a patient treated with proton-based radiotherapy. The origin of the receptors is a woman aged 70-85 years with pancreatic cancer. Each CDR3 is given with its conserved first and last residue. The D gene is left open where the match is weak. The size field is filled for only some rows; it gives once, few, many or a size class.

abundance: few
j_gene: TRBJ2-3
d_gene: .
v_gene: TRBV7-8
CDR3aa: CASSGWEEGTDTQYF
CDR3nt: TGTGCCAGCAGCGGTTGGGAGGAGGGCACAGATACGCAGTATTTT

abundance: .
j_gene: TRBJ2-2
d_gene: TRBD1
v_gene: TRBV28
CDR3aa: CASTTRWDRGRLSANTGELFF
CDR3nt: TGTGCCAGCACCACGAGGTGGGACAGGGGGCGTTTGAGCGCGAACACCGGGGAGCTGTTTTTT

abundance: .
j_gene: TRBJ2-7
d_gene: .
v_gene: TRBV7-9
CDR3aa: CASSLSAGANEQYF
CDR3nt: TGTGCCAGCAGCTTGAGTGCAGGGGCCAACGAGCAGTACTTC

abundance: .
j_gene: TRBJ1-2
d_gene: .
v_gene: TRBV11-2
CDR3aa: CASSFGQLKGYTF
CDR3nt: TGTGCCAGCAGCTTCGGACAGCTGAAAGGCTACACCTTC

abundance: .
j_gene: TRBJ1-2
d_gene: .
v_gene: TRBV15
CDR3aa: CATSLERGAADGYTF
CDR3nt: TGTGCCACCAGCCTTGAAAGGGGAGCCGCCGATGGCTACACCTTC

abundance: .
j_gene: TRBJ2-7
d_gene: .
v_gene: TRBV7-2
CDR3aa: CASSSVQGYEQYF
CDR3nt: TGTGCCAGCAGCTCCGTACAGGGCTACGAGCAGTACTTC

abundance: .
j_gene: TRBJ2-6
d_gene: .
v_gene: TRBV5-1
CDR3aa: CASSLYPVAGANVLTF
CDR3nt: TGCGCCAGCAGCTTGTATCCGGTCGCTGGGGCCAACGTCCTGACTTTC

abundance: .
j_gene: TRBJ2-6
d_gene: .
v_gene: TRBV10-3
CDR3aa: CAISEGGSSGANVLTF
CDR3nt: TGTGCCATCAGTGAGGGGGGGAGCTCTGGGGCCAACGTCCTGACTTTC

abundance: few
j_gene: TRBJ1-2
d_gene: TRBD1
v_gene: TRBV19
CDR3aa: CASTQGAYPNYGYTF
CDR3nt: TGTGCCAGTACTCAGGGGGCCTATCCTAACTATGGCTACACCTTC

abundance: .
j_gene: TRBJ1-2
d_gene: .
v_gene: TRBV7-2
CDR3aa: CASSLEGRSGDYGYTF
CDR3nt: TGTGCCAGCAGCTTAGAGGGACGCAGTGGGGACTATGGCTACACCTTC

abundance: once
j_gene: TRBJ2-3
d_gene: .
v_gene: TRBV5-1
CDR3aa: CASSLASGQRFGTDTQYF
CDR3nt: TGCGCCAGCAGCTTGGCCTCAGGACAGCGATTTGGCACAGATACGCAGTATTTT

abundance: .
j_gene: TRBJ1-2
d_gene: .
v_gene: TRBV21-1
CDR3aa: CASSKDMPDVTSPRGYTF
CDR3nt: TGTGCCAGCAGCAAAGATATGCCAGACGTCACCTCCCCTCGTGGCTACACCTTC

abundance: .
j_gene: TRBJ2-1
d_gene: .
v_gene: TRBV15
CDR3aa: CATSRELGYNEQFF
CDR3nt: TGTGCCACCAGCAGAGAATTAGGGTACAATGAGCAGTTCTTC

abundance: few
j_gene: TRBJ2-6
d_gene: .
v_gene: TRBV4-1
CDR3aa: CASSQAMPSGANVLTF
CDR3nt: TGCGCCAGCAGCCAAGCGATGCCCTCTGGGGCCAACGTCCTGACTTTC

abundance: .
j_gene: TRBJ2-1
d_gene: .
v_gene: TRBV18
CDR3aa: CASSSTDYNEQFF
CDR3nt: TGTGCCAGCTCATCGACAGACTACAATGAGCAGTTCTTC

abundance: .
j_gene: TRBJ2-7
d_gene: .
v_gene: TRBV28
CDR3aa: CASSFWLGHKEQYF
CDR3nt: TGTGCCAGCAGTTTTTGGTTAGGGCACAAGGAGCAGTACTTC

abundance: medium-sized
j_gene: TRBJ1-2
d_gene: .
v_gene: TRBV6-6
CDR3aa: CASSSPQGSVYGYTF
CDR3nt: TGTGCCAGCAGTAGTCCTCAGGGTTCTGTCTATGGCTACACCTTC